This entry describes one TCR beta chain. This entry comes from a study of blood T cell repertoires in COVID-19. Study-level background: The cDNA or gDNA used as material had been derived from T cells, B-cell-depleted T cells, or PBMCs.

V trimming: 2 bases; J trimming: 4 bases; junction bases outside the gene matches: 4. The CDR3 extends over 15 amino acids. Germline V lookup: CDR1 SGHRS, CDR2 YFSETQ. Original processing notes: Amplification from reference gene primers served as the basis for estimated nucleated cell counts. TCRdb keeps only in-frame clones here, not all; method: immunoSEQ multiplex PCR. D and trimming come from the DNA, and the V and J calls and clone size come from that table. The table lists 150,000 or so clones, about 89% of them singletons. The sequence came from a man aged 55 to 70 with COVID-19, enrolled during active disease. The sequenced material came from peripheral blood. The chain has TRBV5-1 and TRBJ2-1; 9 bases are shared with TRBD1. The DNA for the CDR3 is TGCGCCAGCAGCTTCGGGACAGGGATTTACAATGAGCAGTTCTTC. Protein product: CASSFGTGIYNEQFF. The full variable domain, in which reference TRBV5-1 and TRBJ2-1 provide the parts outside the CDR3, is KAGVTQTPRYLIKTRGQQVTLSCSPISGHRSVSWYQQTPGQGLQFLFEYFSETQRNKGNFPGRFSGRQFSNSRSEMNVSTLELGDSALYLCASSFGTGIYNEQFFGPGTRLTVL.